Listed below are T cell receptor beta chains from one sample, sequenced in a study of blood T cell repertoires in COVID-19. Produced via immunoSEQ multiplex PCR; TCRdb's table is partial and in-frame only. Of around 68,000 clones listed, roughly 80% are singletons. The sample consisted of peripheral blood. The receptors were sampled from a woman in her forties or fifties with acute or convalescent COVID-19. CDR3s include the opening cysteine and the closing phenylalanine or tryptophan. The D gene is left open where the match is weak. Size values are once, few and many counts, or a class for expanded clones, and some rows have none.

v_gene,len,j_gene,abundance,d_gene,CDR3aa,CDR3nt
TRBV10-3,19,TRBJ1-1,.,.,CAISAHLGLASLSGTEAFF,TGTGCCATCAGTGCCCACCTAGGTTTAGCATCTCTGAGCGGCACTGAAGCTTTCTTT
TRBV5-1,14,TRBJ2-7,.,.,CASSTATRLYEQYF,TGCGCCAGCAGCACGGCTACGAGGCTCTACGAGCAGTACTTC
TRBV19,15,TRBJ2-1,.,.,CASRRLEAVHNEQFF,TGTGCCAGTAGGAGGCTAGAGGCGGTGCACAATGAGCAGTTCTTC
TRBV9,15,TRBJ2-7,.,.,CASSVGTENYYEQYF,TGTGCCAGCAGCGTAGGGACAGAAAATTACTACGAGCAGTACTTC
TRBV15,14,TRBJ2-1,few,TRBD1,CATSREQGADEQFF,TGTGCCACCAGCAGAGAGCAGGGGGCCGATGAGCAGTTCTTC
TRBV7-9,16,TRBJ1-2,.,.,CASSLESQTGNYGYTF,TGTGCCAGCAGCTTAGAGTCCCAGACAGGCAACTATGGCTACACCTTC
TRBV6-5,13,TRBJ1-4,.,.,CASSYRTREKLFF,TGTGCCAGCAGTTATAGGACTAGGGAAAAACTGTTTTTT
TRBV14,17,TRBJ1-5,.,.,CASSQERPGYSNQPQHF,TGTGCCAGCAGCCAAGAAAGGCCAGGCTATAGCAATCAGCCCCAGCATTTT
TRBV5-4,15,TRBJ2-6,few,TRBD1,CASSSPGQGTNVLTF,TGTGCCAGCAGCTCCCCGGGACAGGGGACCAACGTCCTGACTTTC
TRBV4-1,16,TRBJ1-6,few,TRBD1,CASSQDARTGWSPLHF,TGCGCCAGCAGCCAAGATGCCAGGACAGGGTGGTCACCCCTCCACTTT
TRBV28,13,TRBJ2-7,.,TRBD2,CAIGTSDTYEQYF,TGTGCCATCGGGACTAGCGATACCTACGAGCAGTACTTC
TRBV19,15,TRBJ2-5,.,TRBD2,CASRGTSGGRETQYF,TGTGCCAGTAGAGGGACTAGCGGGGGGAGAGAGACCCAGTACTTC
TRBV6-6,15,TRBJ1-5,.,TRBD1,CASSSGQGSHQPQHF,TGTGCCAGCAGTTCCGGACAGGGGAGTCATCAGCCCCAGCATTTT
TRBV7-2,14,TRBJ1-2,.,.,CASSPSGTNYGYTF,TGTGCCAGCAGCCCCTCGGGGACTAACTATGGCTACACCTTC
TRBV9,15,TRBJ2-7,.,.,CASSVGQSLTYEQYF,TGTGCCAGCAGCGTCGGACAGAGTCTTACCTACGAGCAGTACTTC
TRBV23-1,18,TRBJ1-3,.,.,CASSQPPTGTSSGNTIYF,TGCGCCAGCAGTCAACCCCCAACAGGTACCTCGTCCGGAAACACCATATATTTT
TRBV20-1,11,TRBJ1-1,.,.,CSASDYTEAFF,TGCAGTGCTAGCGACTACACTGAAGCTTTCTTT
TRBV20-1,11,TRBJ2-5,.,.,CSASLSGTQYF,TGCAGTGCCTCCCTTTCGGGGACCCAGTACTTC
TRBV12-3/TRBV12-4,12,TRBJ1-2,.,.,CASTRVGYGYTF,TGTGCCAGCACGCGGGTGGGGTATGGCTACACCTTC
TRBV5-5,16,TRBJ1-5,once,TRBD1,CASSLRQGASNQPQHF,TGTGCCAGCAGCTTGCGGCAGGGGGCAAGCAATCAGCCCCAGCATTTT
TRBV10-3,15,TRBJ2-1,.,TRBD2,CAISVRLAGGDEQFF,TGTGCCATCAGTGTGCGGCTAGCGGGAGGGGATGAGCAGTTCTTC
TRBV10-3,14,TRBJ1-2,.,TRBD1,CAISEAQGAQGYTF,TGTGCCATCAGTGAGGCGCAGGGGGCCCAGGGCTACACCTTC
TRBV7-2,12,TRBJ2-7,.,.,CASSNSGYEQYF,TGTGCCAGCAGCAACAGCGGCTACGAGCAGTACTTC
TRBV19,14,TRBJ2-7,.,TRBD2,CASSKREGRVEQYF,TGTGCCAGTAGTAAGCGGGAGGGCCGTGTCGAGCAGTACTTC
TRBV4-1,15,TRBJ2-3,.,TRBD2,CASGRLAGDTDTQYF,TGCGCCAGCGGACGACTAGCGGGAGACACAGATACGCAGTATTTT
TRBV27,13,TRBJ2-1,.,.,CASSFFPIHEQFF,TGTGCCAGCAGTTTTTTCCCCATCCATGAGCAGTTCTTC
TRBV19,14,TRBJ2-7,large,TRBD2,CASSFSGTSDEQYF,TGTGCCAGTAGTTTCTCCGGGACTAGCGACGAGCAGTACTTC
TRBV2,14,TRBJ2-3,once,.,CASTDFPSTDTQYF,TGTGCCAGCACGGACTTTCCGAGCACAGATACGCAGTATTTT
TRBV4-2,16,TRBJ2-5,.,.,CASSQDAAGGTETQYF,TGTGCCAGCAGCCAAGACGCGGCAGGGGGGACAGAGACCCAGTACTTC
TRBV6-1,14,TRBJ2-7,.,TRBD2,CASSESGSMSEQYF,TGTGCCAGCAGTGAAAGCGGGAGTATGTCCGAGCAGTACTTC
TRBV19,14,TRBJ2-3,.,TRBD2,CASSMRGSTDTQYF,TGTGCCAGTAGTATGCGGGGGAGCACAGATACGCAGTATTTT
TRBV2,15,TRBJ2-5,.,TRBD2,CASSGGGLAGGTQYF,TGTGCCAGCAGTGGAGGGGGACTAGCGGGAGGGACCCAGTACTTC
TRBV2,17,TRBJ2-5,.,TRBD1,CASSVGLTGGIQETQYF,TGTGCCAGCAGTGTTGGATTGACAGGGGGTATCCAAGAGACCCAGTACTTC
TRBV20-1,13,TRBJ2-5,.,.,CSASVQGGETQYF,TGCAGTGCTAGTGTCCAGGGAGGAGAGACCCAGTACTTC
TRBV15,17,TRBJ1-2,.,.,CATSKTLGAGANYGYTF,TGTGCCACCAGCAAAACCCTGGGGGCAGGGGCCAACTATGGCTACACCTTC
TRBV27,14,TRBJ1-1,.,TRBD1,CASSLDRGYGEAFF,TGTGCCAGCAGTTTAGACAGGGGGTATGGTGAAGCTTTCTTT
TRBV7-9,16,TRBJ2-4,.,TRBD2,CASSLPASGGKNIQYF,TGTGCCAGCAGCTTACCGGCTAGCGGAGGCAAAAACATTCAGTACTTC
TRBV4-3,17,TRBJ2-3,.,.,CASSQDPGPRGTDTQYF,TGCGCCAGCAGCCAAGATCCAGGGCCCCGAGGCACAGATACGCAGTATTTT
TRBV7-3,15,TRBJ1-1,.,.,CASSLSATPNTEAFF,TGTGCCAGCAGCTTAAGCGCCACGCCGAACACTGAAGCTTTCTTT